This passage covers 23 T cell receptor beta chains from one sample sequenced in a study of blood T cell repertoires in COVID-19. Clones were read by immunoSEQ multiplex PCR, and TCRdb kept only the in-frame ones, dropping some. The sample carries around 47,000 clones, 81% recorded once. Sequenced input: peripheral blood. The receptors here all came from an elderly woman with COVID-19, enrolled during active disease.

The sample holds one count of this clone. The V gene is TRBV27, the J gene TRBJ2-7; 12 positions match TRBD2. The germline CDR1 and CDR2 sequences are MNHEY and SMNVEV (reference sequence). V was clipped by 3 bases and J by 3 bases; unmatched bases: 6. CDR3 size: 16 residues. The CDR3 spells CASSFSRLAGDYEQYF. CDR3 coding DNA: TGTGCCAGCAGTTTCTCCCGACTAGCGGGAGACTACGAGCAGTACTTC.

This clone was counted only a few times. This chain connects TRBV4-1 to TRBJ1-1; D call uncertain. Deletions cut 1 base from V and 11 bases from J, with 11 bases between. Germline V lookup: CDR1 MGHRA, CDR2 YSYEKL. The CDR3 length is 12 residues. CDR3 sequence reads: CASSQVNGIAFF. CDR3 DNA sequence: TGCGCCAGCAGCCAAGTTAACGGTATCGCTTTCTTT.

This clone came up once. This rearrangement joins TRBV11-2 to TRBJ2-7; no firm D call. CDR3 length: 13 amino acids. Germline CDR1 reads SGHAT; CDR2 reads FQNNGV. V was pared by 5 bases and J by 2 bases, with 10 bases between. Here the CDR3 DNA reads TGTGCCAGCAGCAGAAGCGAAGCCTACGAGCAGTACTTC. This codes for CASSRSEAYEQYF.

This sequence joins TRBV6-5 and TRBJ1-2; D may be TRBD1 (6 bases). V was trimmed by 0 bases and J by 7 bases, leaving 12 bases between them. The CDR3 spans 14 residues. Germline values: CDR1 MNHEY, CDR2 SVGAGI. The CDR3 loop reads CASSYSTGLGGYTF. CDR3 bases: TGTGCCAGCAGTTACTCTACAGGGCTGGGTGGCTACACCTTC.

This chain connects TRBV4-2 to TRBJ1-1; possibly TRBD1 for D (5 bases). Trimming stripped 0 bases from V and 1 base from J, with 18 bases between. Per the germline V gene, CDR1 is LGHNA and CDR2 is YNFKEQ. The CDR3 is 18 amino acids. This CDR3 reads CASSQDREGNSKNTEAFF. The CDR3 region has the DNA TGTGCCAGCAGCCAAGATCGGGAGGGGAACTCAAAGAACACTGAAGCTTTCTTT.

The chain carries TRBV14 and TRBJ1-2; D is unresolved. V was shortened by 2 bases and J by 5 bases, with 15 bases between the two germline ends. The CDR3 covers 15 residues. Germline CDR1 and CDR2: SGHDN and FVKESK. CDR3: CASSQTVRTLYGYTF. CDR3 bases: TGTGCCAGCAGCCAAACAGTCCGAACCCTTTATGGCTACACCTTC.

This clone was detected a few times. The rearrangement joins TRBV2 to TRBJ2-2, with D possibly matching TRBD2 (6 bases). This CDR3 contains 14 residues. CDR1 is SNHLY and CDR2 is FYNNEI in the germline V gene. V was shortened by 7 bases and J by 4 bases, with 13 bases between the two germline ends. Here the CDR3 reads CASMEGISTGELFF. The CDR3 bases are TGTGCCAGCATGGAGGGGATCTCCACCGGGGAGCTGTTTTTT.

The V call is TRBV6-5, the J call TRBJ1-2; TRBD1 aligns across 7 bases. Losses at the gene ends were 7 bases for V and 0 bases for J; bases not matched to a gene: 8. CDR1 is MNHEY, CDR2 SVGAGI, per germline. The CDR3 is 15 residues long. The CDR3 region has the DNA TGTGCCAGCAACCTGTCAGGGGGGACTAACTATGGCTACACCTTC. Its protein product is CASNLSGGTNYGYTF.

The J gene is TRBJ2-7, the V gene TRBV19; 9 bases agree with TRBD2. The CDR3 is 13 residues long. Germline loops: CDR1 LNHDA, CDR2 SQIVND (reference sequence). Trimming removed 6 bases from V and 7 bases from J; junction bases left unmatched: 7. The CDR3 DNA reads TGTGCCAGTAGGCAGCGGGAGGCGGGGGAGCAGTACTTC. Its translation: CASRQREAGEQYF.

On this clone: The sample carries other DNA sequences with the same CDR3. V and J are TRBV7-9 and TRBJ2-7; 11 bases map to TRBD2. V shed 3 bases and J 2 bases; nucleotides not matched to a gene: 0. Germline V gene data show CDR1 as SEHNR and CDR2 as FQNEAQ (reference sequence). This CDR3 region has 14 residues. The CDR3 loop is CASSLTSGTYEQYF. The CDR3 nucleotides read TGTGCCAGCAGCTTGACTAGCGGGACCTACGAGCAGTACTTC.

The chain joins TRBV7-2 to TRBJ2-4; no definite D call. V dropped 0 bases and J dropped 7 bases, with 7 bases sitting between them. Looked up from germline, CDR1 is SGHTA and CDR2 is FQGNSA. CDR3 size: 13 residues. Here the CDR3 DNA reads TGTGCCAGCAGCTTAGCACACCAGAACATTCAGTACTTC. Translation: CASSLAHQNIQYF.

The chain is built from TRBV12-3 or TRBV12-4 and TRBJ2-5; no clear D gene. The V end lost 7 bases, the J end lost 4 bases, and 10 bases lay between the germline ends. This CDR3 has 12 residues. CDR3 sequence reads: CASNRGIETQYF. The CDR3, as DNA: TGTGCCAGCAACCGAGGTATAGAGACCCAGTACTTC.

The chain uses TRBV5-4 and TRBJ2-7, with TRBD2 matching over 14 bases. The CDR3 runs to 18 residues. V was clipped by 4 bases and J by 4 bases; unmatched bases: 13. Germline CDR1 reads SGHNT; CDR2 reads YYREEE (reference sequence). CDR3 sequence: CASSPGTSGSGREYEQYF. As DNA, the CDR3 is TGTGCCAGCAGCCCCGGGACTAGCGGGAGCGGAAGGGAATACGAGCAGTACTTC.

J is TRBJ2-2 and V is TRBV24-1; tentatively, D is TRBD1 (6 bases). From germline, CDR1 is KGHDR and CDR2 SFDVKD. The V end was cut by 5 bases, the J end by 0 bases, with 6 bases between. The CDR3 has 14 amino acids. CDR3 region: CATSGTANTGELFF. The CDR3 nucleotides are TGTGCCACCAGTGGGACAGCGAACACCGGGGAGCTGTTTTTT.

The chain has TRBV7-9 and TRBJ1-6; TRBD1 is a possible D gene (5 bases). Germline CDR1 SEHNR, CDR2 FQNEAQ (reference sequence). V was shortened by 8 bases and J by 7 bases, with 15 bases between the two germline ends. This CDR3 has 14 residues. Here the CDR3 reads CASHPGLGNSPLHF. CDR3 nucleotides: TGTGCCAGCCATCCGGGACTAGGGAATTCACCCCTCCACTTT.

This clone was picked up one time. The gene calls are TRBV28 and TRBJ2-3; 11 nucleotides match TRBD2. CDR1 and CDR2 (germline): MDHEN, SYDVKM. The CDR3 runs 16 residues. After removal of 5 bases from V and 0 bases from J, the junction contained 4 bases not matched to a gene. CDR3 in DNA: TGTGCCAGCAGTATCTTAGCGGGAGGGAGCACAGATACGCAGTATTTT. Amino acid sequence: CASSILAGGSTDTQYF. The full variable domain, in which reference TRBV28 and TRBJ2-3 provide the parts outside the CDR3, is DVKVTQSSRYLVKRTGEKVFLECVQDMDHENMFWYRQDPGLGLRLIYFSYDVKMKEKGDIPEGYSVSREKKERFSLILESASTNQTSMYLCASSILAGGSTDTQYFGPGTRLTVL.

V is TRBV7-9 and J is TRBJ2-7; 9 bases map to TRBD2. CDR3 length equals 14 residues. Germline-derived CDR1 and CDR2 are SEHNR and FQNEAQ (reference sequence). Trimming at V came to 5 bases and at J to 4 bases, leaving 6 bases not matched to a gene. The CDR3 DNA is TGTGCCAGCAGCATCGGTGCGGGAGGGTACGAGCAGTACTTC. Translation: CASSIGAGGYEQYF. The whole variable domain, remainder taken from reference TRBV7-9 and TRBJ2-7, is DTGVSQNPRHKITKRGQNVTFRCDPISEHNRLYWYRQTLGQGPEFLTYFQNEAQLEKSRLLSDRFSAERPKGSFSTLEIQRTEQGDSAMYLCASSIGAGGYEQYFGPGTRLTVT.

The chain links TRBV29-1 to TRBJ2-7; D is possibly TRBD2 (5 bases). Germline CDR1 and CDR2: SQVTM and ANQGSEA. The CDR3 spans 14 residues. Trimming removed 6 bases at V and 0 bases at J, with 15 bases between. The CDR3 bases are TGCAGCGTCGGGGTCTACGGCAGCTCCTACGAGCAGTACTTC. Protein sequence: CSVGVYGSSYEQYF.

CDR3 sequence (DNA): TGTGCCAGCAGCTTAGGGCAGGGGGCGATCGGAAACACCATATATTTT. It yields the protein CASSLGQGAIGNTIYF. This chain joins TRBV7-6 and TRBJ1-3; 8 bases map to TRBD1. The CDR3 is made up of 16 amino acids. Per the germline V gene, CDR1 is SGHVS and CDR2 is FNYEAQ. V trimming: 1 base; J trimming: 4 bases; junction bases outside the gene matches: 6.

This rearrangement joins TRBV19 to TRBJ2-3; 12 bases agree with TRBD2. Germline CDR1 and CDR2: LNHDA and SQIVND (reference sequence). The ends lost 5 bases at V and 4 bases at J; junction bases unmatched: 13. The CDR3 runs to 18 residues. The CDR3 reads CASSGLAGGLFQADTQYF. The CDR3 DNA sequence: TGTGCCAGTAGTGGGCTAGCGGGAGGGCTTTTTCAAGCAGATACGCAGTATTTT.

There are a few counts of this clone. This chain connects TRBV2 to TRBJ1-1; no clear D. Trimming shortened V by 6 bases and J by 1 base, and 9 bases separated the two germline ends. The CDR3 spans 13 residues. The germline CDR1 and CDR2 sequences are SNHLY and FYNNEI. The CDR3 sequence is CASSFRQNTEAFF. CDR3 DNA sequence: TGTGCCAGCAGCTTCAGACAGAACACTGAAGCTTTCTTT.

V usage is TRBV19 and J usage is TRBJ2-1; TRBD2 might be the D (5 bases). The CDR3 extends over 15 amino acids. V was shortened by 5 bases and J by 6 bases, with 17 bases between the two germline ends. Germline V lookup: CDR1 LNHDA, CDR2 SQIVND (reference sequence). CDR3 sequence (DNA): TGTGCCAGTAGTCTGGAGAACTCGGGGTCCAATGAGCAGTTCTTC. It codes for CASSLENSGSNEQFF.

The V call is TRBV18, the J call TRBJ2-5, with D hard to call. This CDR3 has 13 residues. The germline V and J ends were trimmed by 1 base and 5 bases, with 8 bases remaining between them. Germline CDR1 KGHSH, CDR2 LQKENI. The CDR3 nucleotides are TGTGCCAGCTCACCACTTGCTAGGGAGACCCAGTACTTC. Protein sequence: CASSPLARETQYF.